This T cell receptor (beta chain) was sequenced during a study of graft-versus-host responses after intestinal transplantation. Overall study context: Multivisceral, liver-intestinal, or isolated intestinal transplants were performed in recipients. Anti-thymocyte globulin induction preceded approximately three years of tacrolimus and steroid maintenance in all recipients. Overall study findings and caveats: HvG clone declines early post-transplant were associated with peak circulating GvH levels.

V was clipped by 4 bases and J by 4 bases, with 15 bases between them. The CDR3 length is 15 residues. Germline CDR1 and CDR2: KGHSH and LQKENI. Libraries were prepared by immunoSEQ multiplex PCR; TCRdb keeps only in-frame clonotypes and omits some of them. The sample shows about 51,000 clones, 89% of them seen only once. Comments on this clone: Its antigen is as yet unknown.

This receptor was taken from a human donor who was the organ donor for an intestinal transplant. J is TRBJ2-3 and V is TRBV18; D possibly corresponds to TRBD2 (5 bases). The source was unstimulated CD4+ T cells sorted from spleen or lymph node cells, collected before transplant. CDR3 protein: CASSLRTRNADTQYF. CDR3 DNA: TGTGCCAGCTCACTTCGGACTCGCAACGCAGATACGCAGTATTTT.